These T cell receptor beta chains were read from a single sample in a study of identical twins. Using its own MiXCR run on the 5' RACE reads, TCRdb lists one record per CDR3 protein. The table lists just over 450,000 distinct CDR3 sequences, about 14% of them singletons. The same sample was also studied in work on yellow fever vaccine responses in identical twins.

Material for sequencing was CD4+ T cells sorted from blood. The receptors here all came from a woman between 18 and 30 years old in good health. The CDR3 runs from the conserved cysteine through the conserved F or W. Fields, in order: V gene, J gene, clone size, D gene, CDR3 DNA, CDR3 protein. A D gene is named only where the DNA matches it firmly. Only part of the rows carry a size: once, few, many, or a class if the clone is expanded.

TRBV6-5,TRBJ2-1,-,TRBD2,TGTGCCAGCAGTTACCTTGCCGGGACTAGCCCCTTCGATGAGCAGTTCTTC,CASSYLAGTSPFDEQFF
TRBV3-1,TRBJ2-1,few,TRBD2,TGTGCCAGCGATCGGGGGGATCAACCCAATGAGCAGTTCTTC,CASDRGDQPNEQFF
TRBV6-5,TRBJ1-2,few,-,TGTGCCAGCAGTTACTCTTGGGATTTACGGGGCTATGGCTACACCTTC,CASSYSWDLRGYGYTF
TRBV7-2,TRBJ2-7,-,-,TGTGCCAGCAGCTTACTTGTACAGCAGGGCTACGAGCAGTACTTC,CASSLLVQQGYEQYF
TRBV4-3,TRBJ2-4,many,TRBD2,TGCGCCAGCAGCCAGGAACTAGCGGGTCTAGCCAAAAACATTCAGTACTTC,CASSQELAGLAKNIQYF
TRBV6-2/TRBV6-3,TRBJ2-7,few,-,TGTGCCAGCAGGGAGGACGACATTGACTACGAGCAGTACTTC,CASREDDIDYEQYF
TRBV6-5,TRBJ2-7,few,TRBD2,TGTGCCAGCAGTTACGTAGCGGGGGGATTTCGCGAGCAGTACTTC,CASSYVAGGFREQYF
TRBV11-2,TRBJ2-1,-,TRBD2,TGTGCCAGCAGCTTAGACGGGGGGGGGTCCGATGAGCAGTTCTTC,CASSLDGGGSDEQFF
TRBV5-6,TRBJ2-1,-,-,TGTGCCAGCACCTCGGAGGAGGGGAGCTCCTACAATGAGCAGTTCTTC,CASTSEEGSSYNEQFF
TRBV7-2,TRBJ2-3,many,-,TGTGCCAGCAGCTTAGGCGGGCGTAGCACAGATACGCAGTATTTT,CASSLGGRSTDTQYF
TRBV20-1,TRBJ1-5,many,TRBD1,TGCAGTGCTCACCCACGACAGGGGAATCAGCCCCAGCATTTT,CSAHPRQGNQPQHF
TRBV5-1,TRBJ2-1,-,TRBD2,TGCGCCAGCAGCTCCGGACCCGCAGGCAAGCGGGGGGGCTCGCCCTACAATGAGCAGTTCTTC,CASSSGPAGKRGGSPYNEQFF
TRBV6-5,TRBJ2-1,few,-,TGTGCCAGCAGTTACGTAGGAGTACGTGGTGAGCAGTTCTTC,CASSYVGVRGEQFF
TRBV20-1,TRBJ1-3,few,TRBD1,TGCAGTGCTGGTACAGGGGGCAACACCATATATTTT,CSAGTGGNTIYF